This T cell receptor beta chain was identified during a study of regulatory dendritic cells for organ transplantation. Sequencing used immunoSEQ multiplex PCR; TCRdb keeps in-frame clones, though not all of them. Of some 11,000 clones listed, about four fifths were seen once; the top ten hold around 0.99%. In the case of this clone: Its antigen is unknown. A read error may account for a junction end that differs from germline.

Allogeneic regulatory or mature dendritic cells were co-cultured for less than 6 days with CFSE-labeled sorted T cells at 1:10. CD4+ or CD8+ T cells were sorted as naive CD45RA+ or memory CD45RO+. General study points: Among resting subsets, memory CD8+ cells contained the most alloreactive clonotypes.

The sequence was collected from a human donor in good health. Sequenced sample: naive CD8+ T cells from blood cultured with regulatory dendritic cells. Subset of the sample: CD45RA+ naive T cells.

The DNA for the CDR3 is TGTGCCGGCAGTTTAGGAGGCAATGAGCAGTTCTTC. It is translated as CAGSLGGNEQFF. The chain is built from TRBV27 and TRBJ2-1; TRBD2 might be the D (5 bases). This CDR3 is built from 12 residues. Germline V gene data show CDR1 as MNHEY and CDR2 as SMNVEV (reference sequence).